This TCR beta chain was sequenced for a study of T cells in Graves' hyperthyroidism and ophthalmopathy. This clonotype was recorded at least ten times. CDR1 is SGHVS, CDR2 FQNEAQ, per germline. The V gene end was trimmed by 3 bases and the J gene end by 6 bases; junction bases not matched to a gene: 4. The CDR3 runs 13 residues. Authors of the study amplified TCR beta CDR3 regions from RNA transcripts. First-round RT-PCR of the TCR CDR3 relied on the HTBI primer set. A single record per CDR3 protein comes from TCRdb applying MiXCR to the multiplex PCR reads. The sample lists nearly 750,000 distinct CDR3 sequences; under 45% were seen once.

The receptor was derived from a middle-aged woman with Graves' hyperthyroidism. This chain uses TRBV7-8 with TRBJ1-1; 7 nucleotides line up with TRBD1. Sequencing was carried out using blood. The CDR3 region is CASSFGQGAEAFF. The CDR3 nucleotides read TGTGCCAGCAGCTTCGGTCAGGGGGCTGAAGCTTTCTTT.